This T cell receptor beta chain was identified in a study of T cell responses to AZD1222 COVID-19 vaccine. Whole-study results and caveats: Spike-wide vaccine-associated CD4 TCRs dominated at 160-218 and 743-854.

Turning to this clone: Its antigen is as yet unknown.

Measured with immunoSEQ multiplex PCR; TCRdb has only the in-frame clones, and not every one. The data hold 80,000 to 95,000 clones, with roughly 86% observed a single time. In germline, CDR1 is SGHRS, CDR2 YFSETQ. V gave up 2 bases and J gave up 3 bases, with 1 base separating them. The CDR3 has 11 residues. The chain couples TRBV5-1 to TRBJ2-3; D uncertain. The sequence derives from an adult who received the AZD1222 COVID-19 vaccine. This specimen was peripheral blood, taken 28 days after the second AZD1222 dose. In DNA, the CDR3 is TGCGCCAGCAGCTTAACAGATACGCAGTATTTT. Encoded protein: CASSLTDTQYF.